This T cell receptor beta chain was observed in a study of T-cell memory formation after mild COVID-19. TCRdb re-derived calls from the 5' RACE reads in MiXCR, one entry per CDR3 protein. Of hundreds of thousands of distinct CDR3 sequences in the sample, approximately 15% were seen once. This clonotype was seen only a few times. Antigen: not known. Whole-study findings and limits: Among CD4+ contracting clones, most were CM and EM, and CD8+ ones EMRA.

V was clipped by 8 bases and J by 6 bases; unmatched bases: 12. Germline loops: CDR1 SGHTA, CDR2 FQGNSA. The CDR3 spans 15 residues. The genes are TRBV7-2 and TRBJ2-3, with TRBD2 identical over 9 bases. The source material was PBMCs or a T cell subset sorted from them (not recorded which). The TCR sequence derives from a young man who had mild COVID-19 (a few samples of this study predate the infection). Cell type and time point are not known. The CDR3 region has the DNA TGTGCCAGCCACGGGCGGGGGGGAGTTCGGGATACGCAGTATTTT. It codes for CASHGRGGVRDTQYF.